These 27 T cell receptor beta chains came from one sample sequenced in a study of blood T cell repertoires in COVID-19. Generated by immunoSEQ multiplex PCR, the TCRdb table keeps only in-frame clones and is missing some. The sample consists of about 26,000 clones, approximately 80% of them appearing once. Sequenced material: peripheral blood. The receptors originated from a human donor in a cohort sampled during active COVID-19.

This clone was recorded only once. The chain joins TRBV5-1 to TRBJ1-4; D gene ambiguous. Germline loops: CDR1 SGHRS, CDR2 YFSETQ. The V end was cut by 1 base, the J end by 0 bases, with 7 bases between. The CDR3 consists of 15 residues. The CDR3 loop is CASSLLAATNEKLFF. Here the CDR3 DNA reads TGCGCCAGCAGCTTGTTAGCTGCAACTAATGAAAAACTGTTTTTT.

A single count supports this clone. The rearrangement joins TRBV27 to TRBJ2-7; 10 bases agree with TRBD1. J gave up 3 bases and V 4 bases, and 9 bases lay outside the gene matches. The CDR3 extends over 16 amino acids. From germline, CDR1 is MNHEY and CDR2 SMNVEV (reference sequence). CDR3 loop: CASSSLQGQGNYEQYF. The CDR3, as DNA: TGTGCCAGCAGTTCACTTCAGGGACAGGGGAACTACGAGCAGTACTTC.

This clone showed up just once. The chain is built from TRBV6-5 and TRBJ2-3; 7 bases agree with TRBD1. CDR3 length: 14 amino acids. Germline values: CDR1 MNHEY, CDR2 SVGAGI. J was trimmed by 3 bases and V by 2 bases; bases with no gene match: 2. CDR3 DNA sequence: TGTGCCAGCAGTTACACGACAGGGACAGATACGCAGTATTTT. This codes for CASSYTTGTDTQYF.

The CDR3 DNA reads as TGTGCCAGTAGTGCTTCTAGCGGGGTAAACATTCAGTACTTC. Its protein is CASSASSGVNIQYF. The chain is built from TRBV19 and TRBJ2-4; 9 bases fit TRBD2. The J segment lost 6 bases and the V segment lost 5 bases, leaving 5 bases of the junction unmatched. CDR3 length: 14 amino acids. Germline CDR1 reads LNHDA; CDR2 reads SQIVND (reference sequence).

The rearrangement joins TRBV19 to TRBJ1-1, with TRBD1 matching over 10 bases. Germline V gene lookup returns CDR1 LNHDA and CDR2 SQIVND (reference sequence). This CDR3 has 14 amino acids. V shed 5 bases and J 4 bases; nucleotides not matched to a gene: 4. CDR3 in amino acids: CASSAGTGVTEAFF. The DNA of the CDR3 is TGTGCCAGTAGTGCCGGGACAGGGGTCACTGAAGCTTTCTTT.

J is TRBJ2-1 and V is TRBV15; 15 bases are a match to TRBD2. CDR1 is LNHNV and CDR2 is YYDKDF in the germline V gene (reference sequence). Trimming took 5 bases from V and 7 from J; bases not matched to a gene: 3. The CDR3 contains 15 residues. CDR3 nucleotides: TGTGCCACCAGCGGCGGGACTAGCGGGAGGAATGAGCAGTTCTTC. Amino acids: CATSGGTSGRNEQFF.

This clone was seen more than once but under ten times. The chain combines TRBV19 with TRBJ1-2, with D perhaps TRBD1 (6 bases). CDR1 and CDR2 (germline): LNHDA, SQIVND (reference sequence). This CDR3 spans 15 amino acids. Trimming pared 7 bases from V and 3 bases from J, leaving 18 bases between. The CDR3 DNA follows: TGTGCCAGTACCTGGACGGGGGGCCTAGACTATGGCTACACCTTC. Translation gives CASTWTGGLDYGYTF.

The V call is TRBV5-1, the J call TRBJ2-7, with D possibly being TRBD2 (6 bases). This CDR3 region has 15 residues. The germline V gene encodes CDR1 SGHRS and CDR2 YFSETQ. V gave up 5 bases and J gave up 4 bases, with 19 bases separating them. The CDR3 nucleotides read TGCGCCAGCAGTCCCGGTGGGGGGATTGATTACGAGCAGTACTTC. This gives the protein CASSPGGGIDYEQYF.

This clone was found once. J is TRBJ2-1 and V is TRBV4-3; no clear D. The V gene lost 0 bases and the J gene lost 0 bases, with 9 bases spanning the gap. CDR3 length: 16 amino acids. Germline V gene sequence: CDR1 LGHNA, CDR2 YSLEER. CDR3: CASSQDSSSSYNEQFF. DNA of the CDR3: TGCGCCAGCAGCCAAGATTCTTCCAGCTCCTACAATGAGCAGTTCTTC.

V is TRBV29-1 and J is TRBJ2-5; 11 nucleotides agree with TRBD2. V lost 5 bases and J lost 5; bases outside the gene matches: 4. Germline-derived CDR1 and CDR2 are SQVTM and ANQGSEA. This CDR3 is 13 amino acids long. CDR3 sequence reads: CSVQLAGDETQYF. The CDR3 bases are TGCAGCGTTCAACTAGCGGGGGATGAGACCCAGTACTTC.

This chain links TRBV10-3 with TRBJ2-7; D is unresolved. The germline V and J ends were trimmed by 8 bases and 0 bases, with 11 bases remaining between them. Germline V gene data show CDR1 as ENHRY and CDR2 as SYGVKD. This CDR3 spans 13 amino acids. The CDR3 is CAIWALGSYEQYF. The CDR3 region has the DNA TGTGCCATCTGGGCGCTTGGCTCCTACGAGCAGTACTTC.

This chain joins TRBV18 and TRBJ1-5; D gene ambiguous. Trimming shortened V by 5 bases and J by 2 bases, and 13 bases separated the two germline ends. The CDR3 is 15 residues long. Per the germline V gene, CDR1 is KGHSH and CDR2 is LQKENI. Written as DNA, the CDR3 is TGTGCCAGCTCAGCTAGTGGCAGTCGCAATCAGCCCCAGCATTTT. It translates to CASSASGSRNQPQHF.

The genes are TRBV11-3 and TRBJ2-1, with 9 bases aligning to TRBD1. V shed 5 bases, J shed 8 bases, and the junction held 10 bases outside the gene matches. From germline, CDR1 is SGHNT and CDR2 YENEEA. The CDR3 loop spans 15 amino acids. CDR3 sequence reads: CASSLGGTGSHEQFF. The CDR3 nucleotides are TGTGCCAGCAGCCTGGGGGGGACAGGGTCTCATGAGCAGTTCTTC. Looking up the rest from reference TRBV11-3 and TRBJ2-1 gives the full variable domain: EAGVVQSPRYKIIEKKQPVAFWCNPISGHNTLYWYLQNLGQGPELLIRYENEEAVDDSQLPKDRFSAERLKGVDSTLKIQPAELGDSAVYLCASSLGGTGSHEQFFGPGTRLTVL.

The rearrangement uses TRBV30 and TRBJ1-2; 7 bases line up with TRBD1. CDR3 size: 13 residues. Trimming cost V 4 bases and J 8 bases; bases outside gene matches: 10. The germline gives CDR1 GTSNPN, CDR2 SVGIG (reference sequence). CDR3 residues: CAWIRGTASGYTF. In DNA form, the CDR3 reads TGTGCCTGGATTCGCGGGACAGCTTCGGGCTACACCTTC.

The genes are TRBV11-2 and TRBJ2-1, with 14 bases matching TRBD2. This CDR3 has 17 residues. Germline V gene sequence: CDR1 SGHAT, CDR2 FQNNGV. The V and J ends lost 1 base and 4 bases, in that order; junction bases with no gene match: 3. The CDR3 protein is CASSLARTSGGYNEQFF. The CDR3 DNA follows: TGTGCCAGCAGCTTAGCACGGACTAGCGGGGGGTACAATGAGCAGTTCTTC. The full variable domain, its missing parts supplied by reference TRBV11-2 and TRBJ2-1, is EAGVAQSPRYKIIEKRQSVAFWCNPISGHATLYWYQQILGQGPKLLIQFQNNGVVDDSQLPKDRFSAERLKGVDSTLKIQPAKLEDSAVYLCASSLARTSGGYNEQFFGPGTRLTVL.

The chain is built from TRBV28 and TRBJ2-3; 7 nucleotides line up with TRBD1. The CDR3 totals 15 residues. The V and J ends lost 3 bases and 0 bases, in that order; junction bases with no gene match: 3. Germline lookup yields CDR1 MDHEN and CDR2 SYDVKM. CDR3 DNA: TGTGCCAGCAGTTTGACAGGGCGGAGCACAGATACGCAGTATTTT. This codes for CASSLTGRSTDTQYF.

The sample holds a few counts of this clone. The chain recombines TRBV6-1 with TRBJ2-3, with D hard to call. This CDR3 spans 20 amino acids. Trimming shortened V by 4 bases and J by 0 bases, and 26 bases separated the two germline ends. Germline CDR1 reads MNHNS; CDR2 reads SASEGT. CDR3 sequence reads: CASSAFTSSIGVGSTDTQYF. As DNA, the CDR3 is TGTGCCAGCAGTGCCTTCACGTCTAGTATCGGCGTGGGTAGCACAGATACGCAGTATTTT.

V and J are TRBV9 and TRBJ2-2; the D is unclear. Germline loops: CDR1 SGDLS, CDR2 YYNGEE. The CDR3 covers 15 residues. Trimming removed 4 bases from V and 3 bases from J, with 13 bases in between. The CDR3 coding sequence is TGTGCCAGCAGCAATACCCCCCTACACACCGGGGAGCTGTTTTTT. Its protein product is CASSNTPLHTGELFF.

The chain uses TRBV19 and TRBJ2-3; D remains unclear. The germline V and J ends were trimmed by 3 bases and 6 bases, with 10 bases remaining between them. The CDR3 covers 13 residues. Per the germline V gene, CDR1 is LNHDA and CDR2 is SQIVND (reference sequence). The CDR3 sequence is CASSIRSPDTQYF. CDR3 nucleotides: TGTGCCAGTAGTATCCGGAGCCCGGATACGCAGTATTTT.

As concerns this clone: Other DNA variants within this sample encode the same CDR3. The V gene is TRBV14, the J gene TRBJ1-2; a weak D match, TRBD1 (5 bases). V shed 6 bases and J shed 5 bases, with 16 bases lying between them. Germline V gene lookup returns CDR1 SGHDN and CDR2 FVKESK. There are 14 residues in the CDR3. CDR3 residues: CASRGGRGRYGYTF. Here the CDR3 DNA reads TGTGCCAGCAGGGGGGGTAGGGGTCGGTATGGCTACACCTTC.

This chain uses TRBV2 with TRBJ2-5; no firm D call. V was shortened by 3 bases and J by 3 bases, with 8 bases between the two germline ends. Germline V gene sequence: CDR1 SNHLY, CDR2 FYNNEI. CDR3 length: 13 amino acids. CDR3 sequence: CASSEVVKETQYF. The CDR3 nucleotides are TGTGCCAGCAGTGAGGTAGTAAAAGAGACCCAGTACTTC.

V and J are TRBV28 and TRBJ1-5; a possible D gene is TRBD1 (5 bases). V was cut by 3 bases and J by 0 bases, with 18 bases left in between. Per the germline V gene, CDR1 is MDHEN and CDR2 is SYDVKM. The CDR3 is made up of 18 amino acids. The CDR3 DNA reads as TGTGCCAGCAGTTTCATCGGGGGTTTCGGGGATAGCAATCAGCCCCAGCATTTT. It codes for CASSFIGGFGDSNQPQHF.

This rearrangement joins TRBV19 to TRBJ2-1; 11 positions match TRBD2. Looked up from germline, CDR1 is LNHDA and CDR2 is SQIVND (reference sequence). V dropped 3 bases and J dropped 9; count of bases not matched to a gene: 7. This CDR3 has 15 residues. The CDR3 bases are TGTGCCAGTAGTATTTTTAGCGGGGGGGCACTTGAGCAGTTCTTC. Translating it yields CASSIFSGGALEQFF.

This chain links TRBV30 with TRBJ1-1; D call uncertain. Deletions cut 1 base from V and 2 bases from J, with 5 bases between. Germline CDR1 reads GTSNPN; CDR2 reads SVGIG (reference sequence). This CDR3 is 12 amino acids long. DNA of the CDR3: TGTGCCTGGAGTGAAGCTAACACTGAAGCTTTCTTT. It is translated as CAWSEANTEAFF.

The chain has TRBV4-3 and TRBJ2-7; D unresolved. V dropped 0 bases and J dropped 2 bases, with 23 bases sitting between them. The CDR3 is 19 amino acids. From germline, CDR1 is LGHNA and CDR2 YSLEER. The chain's CDR3 is CASSQDWVGPIGQTYEQYF. The CDR3 DNA follows: TGCGCCAGCAGCCAAGACTGGGTGGGCCCCATCGGCCAGACCTACGAGCAGTACTTC.

CDR3 sequence reads: CASSVEGNYSNQPQHF. Written as DNA, the CDR3 is TGTGCCAGCAGCGTAGAGGGGAACTATAGCAATCAGCCCCAGCATTTT. This chain uses TRBV9 with TRBJ1-5; D is perhaps TRBD1 (5 bases). The CDR3 loop spans 16 amino acids. The germline CDR1 and CDR2 sequences are SGDLS and YYNGEE. The V end was cut by 0 bases, the J end by 0 bases, with 10 bases between.

The chain uses TRBV11-3 and TRBJ2-2; 7 nucleotides match TRBD1. V gave up 1 base and J gave up 7 bases; unmatched junction bases: 6. The CDR3 is 15 residues long. Germline V gene sequence: CDR1 SGHNT, CDR2 YENEEA. The CDR3 DNA reads as TGTGCCAGCAGCTTAGCTGAGGCAGGGGGCGGGGAGCTGTTTTTT. This sequence encodes CASSLAEAGGGELFF.